Described below is a single T cell receptor (beta chain) sequence and its context. Its antigen is unknown. The data are from a study of T cell repertoires in cytomegalovirus infection. Overall study findings and caveats: In two of eight donors, the top clonotype was HLA-C-restricted CMV-specific.

TCRdb itself ran the reads through MiXCR, one entry per CDR3 protein. The table has some 120,000 distinct CDR3 sequences, over 30% seen once. There are 16 residues in the CDR3. Germline values: CDR1 LNHNV, CDR2 YYDKDF (reference sequence). V was cut by 0 bases and J by 2 bases, with 10 bases left in between. The sequenced sample was CD8+ T cells from cultured PBMCs, obtained from culture after CMV antigen stimulation. The V gene is TRBV15, the J gene TRBJ1-4, with TRBD1 as a possible D gene (5 bases). This clonotype was sampled from a human donor in good health (CMV status not recorded). Some clones in this sample may be carry-over from other donors' samples. The CDR3 sequence is CATSRDPDTTNEKLFF. As DNA, the CDR3 is TGTGCCACCAGCAGAGATCCGGACACTACTAATGAAAAACTGTTTTTT.